These 18 T cell receptor beta chains were sequenced from one sample in a study of cytomegalovirus exposure and HLA in healthy donors. Amplification used 60 Vbeta primers and 13 Jbeta primers. Using immunoSEQ multiplex PCR, the repertoire was profiled, and TCRdb retains in-frame clones only, with some absent. The table records 90,000 to 150,000 clones, around 77% of them present only once. Source material: PBMCs. These receptors were obtained from a human donor in good health.

The V call is TRBV6-5, the J call TRBJ1-3; 8 nucleotides line up with TRBD1. J was trimmed by 0 bases and V by 8 bases; bases with no gene match: 3. Germline values: CDR1 MNHEY, CDR2 SVGAGI. The CDR3 has 14 amino acids. The CDR3, as DNA: TGTGCCAGCCAAACAGGGGGCTCTGGAAACACCATATATTTT. It yields the protein CASQTGGSGNTIYF.

This clone was seen a single time. J is TRBJ2-1 and V is TRBV27; D perhaps matches TRBD1 (6 bases). There are 14 residues in the CDR3. The V end lost 3 bases, the J end lost 6 bases, and 12 bases lay between the germline ends. The germline gives CDR1 MNHEY, CDR2 SMNVEV (reference sequence). The CDR3 spells CASSFTGLPNEQFF. CDR3 bases: TGTGCCAGCAGTTTTACAGGGCTGCCCAATGAGCAGTTCTTC.

The chain employs TRBV28 and TRBJ2-1; 8 bases are a match to TRBD1. CDR1 and CDR2 (germline): MDHEN, SYDVKM. J lost 4 bases, V lost 6 bases, and 2 bases had no gene match. CDR3 length: 13 residues. CDR3 in amino acids: CASSWDRYNEQFF. CDR3 DNA sequence: TGTGCCAGCAGCTGGGACAGGTACAATGAGCAGTTCTTC. The full variable domain, rest sourced from reference TRBV28 and TRBJ2-1, is DVKVTQSSRYLVKRTGEKVFLECVQDMDHENMFWYRQDPGLGLRLIYFSYDVKMKEKGDIPEGYSVSREKKERFSLILESASTNQTSMYLCASSWDRYNEQFFGPGTRLTVL.

The CDR3 here is CASLGVQWFF. The CDR3, as DNA: TGTGCCAGCTTGGGCGTCCAGTGGTTCTTC. This sequence joins TRBV2 and TRBJ2-1; D is undetermined. V lost 8 bases, J lost 15 bases, and 14 bases lay in between. There are 10 residues in the CDR3. From germline, CDR1 is SNHLY and CDR2 FYNNEI.

This chain uses TRBV10-2 with TRBJ2-5, with TRBD1 matching 9 bases. The CDR3 consists of 20 residues. The V and J ends lost 0 bases and 4 bases, in that order; junction bases with no gene match: 18. Germline V lookup: CDR1 WSHSY, CDR2 SAAADI. The CDR3: CASSESTLGSNRGPIETQYF. The CDR3 nucleotides read TGCGCCAGCAGTGAGTCGACTTTGGGTTCAAACAGGGGGCCTATAGAGACCCAGTACTTC.

The chain uses TRBV5-6 and TRBJ2-7; TRBD1 agrees at 11 bases. This CDR3 has 17 residues. The germline V gene has CDR1 SGHDT and CDR2 YYEEEE. Trimming cost V 4 bases and J 3 bases; bases outside gene matches: 12. CDR3 region: CASSQSPGTGGFYEQYF. The CDR3 DNA reads as TGTGCCAGCAGCCAGTCCCCCGGGACAGGGGGTTTCTACGAGCAGTACTTC.

This clone was counted between two and nine times. This chain joins TRBV28 and TRBJ1-5, with D possibly matching TRBD1 (5 bases). The germline V gene encodes CDR1 MDHEN and CDR2 SYDVKM. The CDR3 covers 17 residues. With 7 bases removed from V and 2 bases from J, the gap between germline ends came to 21 bases. CDR3 protein: CASTKYFGASGNQPQHF. The CDR3 nucleotides read TGTGCCAGCACCAAGTATTTTGGGGCTTCGGGCAATCAGCCCCAGCATTTT.

The V call is TRBV2, the J call TRBJ1-5; D unclear. The CDR3 length is 15 residues. Germline assignment: CDR1 SNHLY and CDR2 FYNNEI. Trimming removed 3 bases at V and 0 bases at J, with 9 bases between. In DNA, the CDR3 is TGTGCCAGCAGTGAGAGTAGTACTAGCAATCAGCCCCAGCATTTT. Amino acid sequence: CASSESSTSNQPQHF.

This clone came up a few times. This chain connects TRBV5-1 to TRBJ1-5, with a possible D match to TRBD1 (5 bases). This CDR3 has 13 amino acids. Between the trimmed V and J ends, which lost 0 bases and 7 bases, there was a span of 8 bases. CDR1 is SGHRS, CDR2 YFSETQ, per germline. CDR3: CASSLGGDQPQHF. As DNA, the CDR3 is TGCGCCAGCAGCTTGGGGGGGGACCAGCCCCAGCATTTT.

The chain uses TRBV5-1 and TRBJ1-4; D ambiguous. Germline values: CDR1 SGHRS, CDR2 YFSETQ. Trimming pared 7 bases from V and 1 base from J, leaving 8 bases between. CDR3 length equals 13 residues. CDR3 protein: CASREGTNEKLFF. CDR3 nucleotide sequence: TGCGCCAGCCGAGAGGGAACTAATGAAAAACTGTTTTTT.

The chain links TRBV7-9 to TRBJ1-4, with D possibly TRBD1 on 5 matching bases. CDR1 and CDR2 from the germline V gene are SEHNR and FQNEAQ (reference sequence). Between the trimmed V and J ends, which lost 5 bases and 8 bases, there was a span of 18 bases. This CDR3 has 15 residues. The CDR3 spells CASSASGMGGEKLFF. CDR3 DNA: TGTGCCAGCAGCGCGTCCGGGATGGGGGGGGAAAAACTGTTTTTT.

V is TRBV7-8 and J is TRBJ2-2; 8 bases map to TRBD2. CDR1 SGHVS and CDR2 FQNEAQ come from the germline V gene. The CDR3 extends over 16 amino acids. J gave up 1 base and V 3 bases, and 4 bases lay outside the gene matches. The CDR3 reads CASSFPGGGNTGELFF. CDR3 sequence (DNA): TGTGCCAGCAGCTTCCCGGGAGGGGGGAACACCGGGGAGCTGTTTTTT.

V usage is TRBV11-2 and J usage is TRBJ1-1; D ambiguous. With 5 bases removed from V and 6 bases from J, the gap between germline ends came to 10 bases. The CDR3 totals 12 residues. Germline CDR1 and CDR2: SGHAT and FQNNGV. The chain's CDR3 is CASSLRGAEAFF. CDR3 nucleotides: TGTGCCAGCAGCCTCCGCGGTGCTGAAGCTTTCTTT.

Points on this clone: Compared with germline, one end of the junction differs, possibly owing to a read error. The chain recombines TRBV7-9 with TRBJ2-1, with 9 bases lining up with TRBD2. Germline V gene lookup returns CDR1 SEHNR and CDR2 FQNEAQ (reference sequence). The CDR3 totals 17 residues. CDR3: CSSSPPMGREGDNEQFF. CDR3 DNA sequence: TGTTCCAGCAGCCCCCCAATGGGGCGGGAGGGTGACAATGAGCAGTTCTTC.

This chain connects TRBV30 to TRBJ1-2, with 7 bases matching TRBD1. V dropped 6 bases and J dropped 4; count of bases not matched to a gene: 8. Germline CDR1 is GTSNPN and CDR2 is SVGIG (reference sequence). The CDR3 consists of 13 residues. CDR3 protein: CACYRGYLYGYTF. The CDR3 DNA is TGTGCCTGCTACAGGGGATACCTCTATGGCTACACCTTC.

The chain combines TRBV13 with TRBJ1-5; D possibly corresponds to TRBD1 (5 bases). V was pared by 7 bases and J by 4 bases, with 17 bases between. Germline loops: CDR1 PRHDT, CDR2 FYEKMQ (reference sequence). The CDR3 length is 15 residues. This CDR3 is CASTPRRGSNQPQHF. The DNA of the CDR3 is TGTGCCAGCACCCCTCGTCGGGGGTCAAATCAGCCCCAGCATTTT.

This clone was counted a few times. The chain couples TRBV5-1 to TRBJ1-1; 9 bases are shared with TRBD1. In germline, CDR1 is SGHRS, CDR2 YFSETQ. Trimming removed 4 bases from V and 2 bases from J; junction bases left unmatched: 6. The CDR3 length is 15 residues. The CDR3 DNA reads as TGCGCCAGCAGCGATAAGACAGGGGGTAACACTGAAGCTTTCTTT. Its protein product is CASSDKTGGNTEAFF. Together with reference TRBV5-1 and TRBJ1-1, the CDR3 gives the full variable domain: KAGVTQTPRYLIKTRGQQVTLSCSPISGHRSVSWYQQTPGQGLQFLFEYFSETQRNKGNFPGRFSGRQFSNSRSEMNVSTLELGDSALYLCASSDKTGGNTEAFFGQGTRLTVV.

The chain is built from TRBV19 and TRBJ1-2, with unresolved D. Trimming removed 5 bases from V and 4 bases from J, with 8 bases in between. The CDR3 covers 12 residues. The germline CDR1 and CDR2 sequences are LNHDA and SQIVND (reference sequence). The CDR3 bases are TGTGCCAGTAGTCTCTACGGCTATGGCTACACCTTC. It codes for CASSLYGYGYTF. Full variable domain (rest looked up from reference TRBV19 and TRBJ1-2): DGGITQSPKYLFRKEGQNVTLSCEQNLNHDAMYWYRQDPGQGLRLIYYSQIVNDFQKGDIAEGYSVSREKKESFPLTVTSAQKNPTAFYLCASSLYGYGYTFGSGTRLTVV.